This TCR beta chain was identified in a study of T cells in Graves' hyperthyroidism and ophthalmopathy. Study-level background: The blood sample was taken at first diagnosis, before treatment began.

Hyperthyroidism of Graves' type that showed no ophthalmopathy progression within 18 months was stable. Uncontrolled infection, other autoimmune disease, pregnancy or lactation disqualified patients from enrolment. Diagnoses used clinical symptoms, serum thyroxine and TRAb, thyroid ultrasound and orbital computed tomography. TCR beta CDR3 sequences were amplified from RNA transcripts. Carried out on the TCR CDR3, a first-round RT-PCR used the HTBI primer set. TCRdb re-called the multiplex PCR reads with MiXCR, one entry per CDR3 protein. The data contain hundreds of thousands of distinct CDR3 sequences, about 20% of them singletons. The ends were cut back, 2 bases at V and 4 bases at J, with 12 bases in the middle. This CDR3 has 14 residues. CDR1 is SGHRS, CDR2 YFSETQ, per germline. This clonotype was detected many times.

The sample taken for sequencing was blood. This receptor was identified in a woman under 30 with Graves' hyperthyroidism. The chain combines TRBV5-1 with TRBJ2-5; tentative D call: TRBD2 (5 bases). CDR3 amino acids: CASSFPFGGETQYF. The CDR3 DNA reads as TGCGCCAGCAGCTTCCCCTTTGGAGGAGAGACCCAGTACTTC.